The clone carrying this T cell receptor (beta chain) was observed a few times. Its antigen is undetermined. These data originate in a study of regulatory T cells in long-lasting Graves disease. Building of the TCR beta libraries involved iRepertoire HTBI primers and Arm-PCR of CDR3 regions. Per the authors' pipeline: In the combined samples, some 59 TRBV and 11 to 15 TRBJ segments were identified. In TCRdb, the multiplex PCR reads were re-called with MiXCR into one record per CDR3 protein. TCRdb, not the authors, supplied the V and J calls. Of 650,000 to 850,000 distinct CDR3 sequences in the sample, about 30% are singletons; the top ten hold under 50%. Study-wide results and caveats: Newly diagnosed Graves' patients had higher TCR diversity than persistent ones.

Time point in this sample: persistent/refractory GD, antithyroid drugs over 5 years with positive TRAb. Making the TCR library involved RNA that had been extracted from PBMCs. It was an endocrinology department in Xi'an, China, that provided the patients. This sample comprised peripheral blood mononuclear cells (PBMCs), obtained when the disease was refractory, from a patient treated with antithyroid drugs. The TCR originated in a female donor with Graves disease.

The CDR3 region has the DNA TGTGCCAGCAGCGCCAGGGGCAACTCTGGAAACACCATATATTTT. It yields the protein CASSARGNSGNTIYF. The chain combines TRBV2 with TRBJ1-3; tentatively, D is TRBD1 (6 bases). Germline loops: CDR1 SNHLY, CDR2 FYNNEI. V lost 6 bases and J 0 bases, leaving 12 bases between the germline ends. This CDR3 has 15 amino acids.